The source of this T cell receptor (beta chain) is a study of human T cells and chemical hapten exposure. Using its own MiXCR run on the RACE reads, TCRdb lists one record per CDR3 protein. The sample includes about 94,000 distinct CDR3 sequences, around 9.3% seen only once; the top ten take about 2%. Time point of the sample: patch test 2, 6 weeks after DPC sensitization. Treatment of the sample: therapeutic diphenylcyclopropenone sensitization with weekly scalp DPC. With 0 bases clipped from V and 3 bases from J, the junction kept 2 bases outside the gene matches. The germline gives CDR1 SEHNR, CDR2 FQNEAQ (reference sequence). CDR3 length equals 15 residues.

The starting material was whole blood, obtained in connection with sensitization to the hapten diphenylcyclopropenone (DPC). This TCR was recovered from a woman in her forties with alopecia areata. Some clones in this sample may be carry-over from other donors' samples. The chain employs TRBV7-9 and TRBJ2-1, with 7 bases fitting TRBD1. The CDR3 loop reads CASSLAGGFYNEQFF. The CDR3, as DNA: TGTGCCAGCAGCTTAGCAGGGGGCTTCTACAATGAGCAGTTCTTC.